This paragraph reports one T cell receptor beta chain. Its target is unknown. The data are from a study of shared clonotypes between healthy human individuals. Points from the study as a whole: Some naive CD4 clonotypes, roughly 5%, turned up in common across several donors.

Generated by immunoSEQ multiplex PCR, the TCRdb table keeps only in-frame clones and is missing some. This sample has approximately 980,000 clones, with 60% to 85% found just once. Trimming left V 0 bases short and J 5 bases short, with 10 bases between. The CDR3 sequence is 14 residues long. The specimen was memory CD4+ T cells sorted from blood. Subset defined: CD45RA-negative fraction. This chain connects TRBV6-7 to TRBJ1-1; unclear D gene. TRBV6-7 is flagged as an ORF with uncertain function. The receptor was isolated from a man aged 18 to 29 in good health. The CDR3 loop is CASSYSWWRTEAFF. CDR3 nucleotides: TGTGCCAGCAGTTACTCGTGGTGGCGGACTGAAGCTTTCTTT.